Listed below are T cell receptor beta chains from one sample, sequenced in a study of T cells after yellow fever vaccination. TCRdb itself ran the 5' RACE reads through MiXCR, one entry per CDR3 protein. The data hold some 300,000 distinct CDR3 sequences, with 8.1% observed a single time. Sample: PBMCs, taken about 49 days after the first yellow fever vaccination. These receptors came from a young man who received the YFV17D yellow fever vaccine. Both conserved end residues are part of each CDR3. The D gene is left open where the match is weak. Expanded clones are given a class, and other clones once, few, many or no size at all.

d_gene,v_gene,j_gene,abundance,CDR3aa,CDR3nt
-,TRBV4-3,TRBJ2-1,-,CASSQDVPGGGDEQFF,TGCGCCAGCAGCCAAGATGTGCCAGGGGGGGGTGATGAGCAGTTCTTC
-,TRBV7-2,TRBJ2-2,-,CASSLQRSTGELFF,TGTGCCAGCAGCTTACAGCGGTCCACCGGGGAGCTGTTTTTT
TRBD1,TRBV10-3,TRBJ1-1,-,CAITPTGGTEAFF,TGTGCCATCACTCCTACAGGGGGCACTGAAGCTTTCTTT
TRBD1,TRBV5-1,TRBJ2-3,few,CASSLEGGTGLVLQYF,TGCGCCAGCAGCTTGGAAGGCGGGACAGGTTTGGTCCTGCAGTATTTT
TRBD1,TRBV6-5,TRBJ2-2,-,CASSYATGVPGELFF,TGTGCCAGCAGTTACGCGACAGGGGTCCCCGGGGAGCTGTTTTTT
-,TRBV24-1,TRBJ2-3,-,CATSDPKGGPTDTQYF,TGTGCCACCAGTGATCCGAAGGGGGGGCCGACAGATACGCAGTATTTT
TRBD2,TRBV7-9,TRBJ2-1,-,CASSLGTISGGNQFF,TGTGCCAGCAGCCTTGGTACGATTAGCGGGGGGAACCAGTTCTTC
-,TRBV5-1,TRBJ1-3,-,CASSPGPNSGNTIYF,TGCGCCAGCAGCCCGGGACCGAACTCTGGAAACACCATATATTTT
TRBD1,TRBV27,TRBJ2-4,few,CASSSTGQGMKNIQYF,TGTGCCAGCAGTTCCACGGGACAGGGGATGAAAAACATTCAGTACTTC
TRBD2,TRBV6-5,TRBJ2-7,-,CASSSSLGAGGFYEQYF,TGTGCCAGCAGTTCCTCGCTGGGAGCGGGGGGGTTCTACGAGCAGTACTTC
-,TRBV4-3,TRBJ2-4,-,CASSRPGSLGDIQYF,TGCGCCAGCAGCCGACCAGGGTCCTTGGGGGACATTCAGTACTTC
-,TRBV15,TRBJ2-7,few,CATSRVSLGVEQYF,TGTGCCACCAGCAGAGTTTCCCTCGGGGTCGAGCAGTACTTC
TRBD2,TRBV6-1,TRBJ2-1,few,CASRPPGLASHEQFF,TGTGCCAGCAGGCCTCCGGGACTAGCTAGCCATGAGCAGTTCTTC
TRBD1,TRBV6-5,TRBJ1-2,-,CASSWGQLTHGYTF,TGTGCCAGCAGTTGGGGACAGCTTACCCATGGCTACACCTTC
-,TRBV5-1,TRBJ2-1,many,CASSLVSGSSYNEQFF,TGCGCCAGCAGCTTGGTTTCTGGGAGCTCCTACAATGAGCAGTTCTTC
-,TRBV5-1,TRBJ1-2,few,CASGRQDYGYTF,TGCGCCAGCGGCAGACAGGACTATGGCTACACCTTC
-,TRBV21-1,TRBJ2-3,-,CASSRRGYF,TGTGCCAGCAGCAGAAGGGGGTATTTT
-,TRBV4-3,TRBJ2-3,-,CASSLLAHDTQYF,TGCGCCAGCAGCCTGTTAGCTCATGATACGCAGTATTTT
-,TRBV12-3/TRBV12-4,TRBJ1-5,many,CASSFRSNQPQHF,TGTGCCAGCAGTTTCCGGAGCAATCAGCCCCAGCATTTT
-,TRBV5-1,TRBJ2-2,-,CASSPRVGTGELFF,TGCGCCAGCAGCCCCAGGGTGGGCACCGGGGAGCTGTTTTTT
TRBD1,TRBV7-2,TRBJ1-2,-,CASSLASGTGGGYTF,TGTGCCAGCAGCTTAGCCTCCGGGACAGGGGGCGGCTACACCTTC
TRBD2,TRBV7-2,TRBJ2-5,few,CASSLVAGGGETQYF,TGTGCCAGCAGCTTAGTGGCGGGGGGTGGGGAGACCCAGTACTTC
-,TRBV7-9,TRBJ2-7,-,CASSLPNDYEQYF,TGTGCCAGCAGCCTCCCTAACGACTACGAGCAGTACTTC
TRBD1,TRBV28,TRBJ2-5,-,CASSPGTGRYGATQYF,TGTGCCAGCAGTCCTGGGACAGGGAGGTACGGGGCCACCCAGTACTTC
-,TRBV20-1,TRBJ2-1,many,CSARDTVSYNEQFF,TGCAGTGCTAGGGACACGGTATCCTACAATGAGCAGTTCTTC
-,TRBV5-4,TRBJ2-1,-,CASSKPGQGQYNEQFF,TGTGCCAGCAGCAAACCGGGACAAGGCCAATACAATGAGCAGTTCTTC
TRBD1,TRBV14,TRBJ1-1,-,CASPLGQGVTEAFF,TGTGCCAGCCCCTTGGGGCAGGGGGTGACTGAAGCTTTCTTT
TRBD1,TRBV20-1,TRBJ2-5,few,CSARADRAGETQYF,TGCAGTGCTAGAGCAGACAGGGCCGGAGAGACCCAGTACTTC
-,TRBV7-9,TRBJ1-2,few,CASRSGGPYYTF,TGTGCCAGCAGATCCGGTGGCCCCTACTACACCTTC
-,TRBV5-5,TRBJ2-7,many,CASSRGTVKSYEQYF,TGTGCCAGCAGCCGCGGGACAGTTAAGTCGTACGAGCAGTACTTC
-,TRBV27,TRBJ2-5,-,CASSLSPGVQETQYF,TGTGCCAGCAGTTTATCCCCGGGGGTTCAAGAGACCCAGTACTTC
TRBD1,TRBV5-1,TRBJ2-7,few,CASSLIPDRGNEQYF,TGCGCCAGCAGCTTGATCCCTGACAGGGGAAACGAGCAGTACTTC
-,TRBV7-9,TRBJ1-2,few,CASSWETGTYGYTF,TGTGCCAGCAGCTGGGAAACAGGGACCTATGGCTACACCTTC
TRBD2,TRBV14,TRBJ2-3,-,CASSSRASGGPGPTDTQYF,TGTGCCAGCAGCTCCCGAGCTAGCGGGGGGCCCGGCCCCACAGATACGCAGTATTTT
-,TRBV18,TRBJ1-5,few,CASSVDSQKAQHF,TGTGCCAGCTCAGTTGACAGCCAGAAGGCCCAGCATTTT
-,TRBV29-1,TRBJ2-1,few,CSVDGLSISEQFF,TGCAGCGTTGACGGTCTCAGTATCAGCGAGCAGTTCTTC
-,TRBV7-2,TRBJ2-4,few,CASSLGTQNIQYF,TGTGCCAGCAGCTTAGGCACCCAAAACATTCAGTACTTC
TRBD2,TRBV5-6,TRBJ2-1,-,CASSKTSGGRIEQFF,TGTGCCAGCAGCAAGACCTCCGGGGGGAGAATTGAGCAGTTCTTC
TRBD1,TRBV27,TRBJ1-6,once,CASSSGTGRNSPLHF,TGTGCCAGCAGTTCTGGGACAGGGAGAAATTCACCCCTCCACTTT
-,TRBV19,TRBJ1-5,-,CASSIFLQGNQPQHF,TGTGCCAGTAGTATATTCCTCCAGGGAAATCAGCCCCAGCATTTT
-,TRBV7-2,TRBJ1-6,-,CASSRPEGGLVVPLHF,TGTGCCAGCAGCCGCCCCGAAGGGGGACTGGTCGTCCCCCTCCACTTT
TRBD1,TRBV7-8,TRBJ2-3,-,CASSPGTDRVTDTQYF,TGTGCCAGCAGCCCAGGGACAGATAGAGTCACAGATACGCAGTATTTT
TRBD2,TRBV7-2,TRBJ2-5,-,CASSLLAGLYGLYQETQYF,TGTGCCAGCAGCTTACTAGCGGGGCTCTACGGGTTGTACCAAGAGACCCAGTACTTC
-,TRBV3-1,TRBJ1-5,many,CASSPLSGGNQPQHF,TGTGCCAGCAGCCCTTTGAGTGGCGGCAATCAGCCCCAGCATTTT